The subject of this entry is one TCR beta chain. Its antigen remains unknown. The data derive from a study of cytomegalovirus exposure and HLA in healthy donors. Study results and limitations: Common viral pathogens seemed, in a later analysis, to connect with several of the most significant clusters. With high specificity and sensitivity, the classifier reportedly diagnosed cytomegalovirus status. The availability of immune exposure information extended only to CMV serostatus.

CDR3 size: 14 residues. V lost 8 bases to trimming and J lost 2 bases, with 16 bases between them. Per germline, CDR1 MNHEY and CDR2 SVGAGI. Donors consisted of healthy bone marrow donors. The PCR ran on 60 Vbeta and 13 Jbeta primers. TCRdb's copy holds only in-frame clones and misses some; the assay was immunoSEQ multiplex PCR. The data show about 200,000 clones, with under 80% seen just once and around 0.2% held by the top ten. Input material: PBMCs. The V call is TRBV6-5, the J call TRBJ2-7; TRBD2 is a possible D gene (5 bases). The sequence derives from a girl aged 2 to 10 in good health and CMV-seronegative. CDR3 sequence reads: CASRSQGLAYEQYF. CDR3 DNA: TGTGCCAGCCGGTCCCAAGGACTCGCCTACGAGCAGTACTTC.